One sample yielded the 9 T cell receptor beta chains listed below, sequenced in a study of a mutant IDH1 vaccine in newly diagnosed glioma. Their recognized antigens are unknown. Sequencing was performed with immunoSEQ multiplex PCR; in TCRdb, only in-frame clones are kept and a portion is missing. The table includes some 61,000 clones, 84% detected once. Noted time point: week 35, safety follow-up. Each vaccine dose was 300 ug of mutant IDH1 20-mer peptide, with topical imiquimod. Sequences were derived from PBMCs, sampled from a glioma patient whose treatment included an IDH1 peptide vaccine. These receptors were collected from a man younger than 35 with glioma.

The V gene is TRBV13, the J gene TRBJ1-5, with 11 bases fitting TRBD1. Per the germline V gene, CDR1 is PRHDT and CDR2 is FYEKMQ (reference sequence). Unmatched junction bases numbered 3, after V lost 4 bases and J lost 7 bases. The CDR3 runs 14 residues. The CDR3 reads CASSSGTGGQPQHF. The DNA for the CDR3 is TGTGCCAGCAGCTCAGGGACAGGGGGACAGCCCCAGCATTTT.

This clone came up once. The chain employs TRBV6-5 and TRBJ2-3, with a tentative D call TRBD2 (5 bases). V was shortened by 5 bases and J by 2 bases, with 11 bases between the two germline ends. The CDR3 consists of 14 residues. Per germline, CDR1 MNHEY and CDR2 SVGAGI. This chain's CDR3 is CASSPQDSTDTQYF. CDR3 sequence (DNA): TGTGCCAGCAGTCCCCAGGACTCCACAGATACGCAGTATTTT.

The count of this clone is one. The V and J genes are TRBV5-5 and TRBJ2-1; 8 nucleotides line up with TRBD2. This CDR3 contains 12 residues. Losses at the gene ends were 6 bases for V and 9 bases for J; bases not matched to a gene: 5. Looked up from germline, CDR1 is SGHKS and CDR2 is YYEKEE (reference sequence). The CDR3 sequence: CASTGGKGEQFF. CDR3 in DNA: TGTGCCAGCACGGGGGGGAAGGGTGAGCAGTTCTTC.

V is TRBV4-2 and J is TRBJ1-2, with no clear D. This CDR3 has 14 amino acids. Germline lookup yields CDR1 LGHNA and CDR2 YNFKEQ. V lost 0 bases and J lost 12, with 17 bases in between. In DNA form, the CDR3 reads TGTGCCAGCAGCCAAGATTTCCCCCGGACGGTGAACACCTTC. Its translation is CASSQDFPRTVNTF.

The chain combines TRBV19 with TRBJ1-1; D is undetermined. V shed 5 bases and J shed 0 bases, with 4 bases lying between them. The CDR3 consists of 12 residues. Germline V CDR1 and CDR2: LNHDA, SQIVND (reference sequence). The CDR3, as DNA: TGTGCCAGTAGTCTGTTGAACACTGAAGCTTTCTTT. Amino acids: CASSLLNTEAFF.

The gene calls are TRBV5-6 and TRBJ2-5; perhaps TRBD2 as D (6 bases). The CDR3 is 16 amino acids. With 0 bases removed from V and 4 bases from J, the gap between germline ends came to 16 bases. CDR1 and CDR2 (germline): SGHDT, YYEEEE. The CDR3 region has the DNA TGTGCCAGCAGCTTGGATGTTGCGGGGATTAGAGAGACCCAGTACTTC. Translation: CASSLDVAGIRETQYF.

For the CDR3, the DNA is TGTGCCAGCAGGGAACCAGCGGGTGGCTACACCTTC. As protein: CASREPAGGYTF. This chain links TRBV6-1 with TRBJ1-2; D gene unclear. V was pared by 6 bases and J by 7 bases, with 12 bases between. Per germline, CDR1 MNHNS and CDR2 SASEGT. This CDR3 is built from 12 residues.

V and J are TRBV11-3 and TRBJ2-7; possibly TRBD1 or TRBD2 for D (5 bases each). Trimming took 5 bases from V and 3 from J, leaving 14 bases between them. This CDR3 spans 14 amino acids. CDR1 and CDR2 from the germline V gene are SGHNT and YENEEA. CDR3: CASSLRDGIYEQYF. Written as DNA, the CDR3 is TGTGCCAGCAGCCTCCGGGACGGGATCTACGAGCAGTACTTC. The complete variable domain, with remaining parts taken from reference TRBV11-3 and TRBJ2-7, reads EAGVVQSPRYKIIEKKQPVAFWCNPISGHNTLYWYLQNLGQGPELLIRYENEEAVDDSQLPKDRFSAERLKGVDSTLKIQPAELGDSAVYLCASSLRDGIYEQYFGPGTRLTVT.

V and J are TRBV6-5 and TRBJ1-1; D ambiguous. This CDR3 has 14 residues. Germline assignment: CDR1 MNHEY and CDR2 SVGAGI. V dropped 7 bases and J dropped 1 base, with 13 bases sitting between them. The CDR3 nucleotides are TGTGCCAGCAATCTACACGGAGGGAACACTGAAGCTTTCTTT. This codes for CASNLHGGNTEAFF.